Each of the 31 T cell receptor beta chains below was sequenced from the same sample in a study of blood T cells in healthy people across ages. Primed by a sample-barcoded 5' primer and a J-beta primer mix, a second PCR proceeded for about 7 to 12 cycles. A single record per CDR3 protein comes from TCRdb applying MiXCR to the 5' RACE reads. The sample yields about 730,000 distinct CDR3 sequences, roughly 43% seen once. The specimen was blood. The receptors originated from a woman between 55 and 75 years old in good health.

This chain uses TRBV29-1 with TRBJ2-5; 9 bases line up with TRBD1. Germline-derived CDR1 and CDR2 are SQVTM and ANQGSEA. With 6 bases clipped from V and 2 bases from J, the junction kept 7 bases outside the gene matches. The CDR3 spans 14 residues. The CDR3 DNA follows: TGCAGCGTCCCGACAGGGGGAGGTCAAGAGACCCAGTACTTC. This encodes CSVPTGGGQETQYF.

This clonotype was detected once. The CDR3 DNA reads as TGCGGTGCCCCATCCGGGCTCGGCTACACCTTC. It is translated as CGAPSGLGYTF. The V gene is TRBV29-1, the J gene TRBJ1-2; D not certain. This CDR3 contains 11 residues. Germline CDR1 SQVTM, CDR2 ANQGSEA. Complete variable domain (other parts from reference TRBV29-1 and TRBJ1-2): SAVISQKPSRDICQRGTSLTIQCQVDSQVTMMFWYRQQPGQSLTLIATANQGSEATYESGFVIDKFPISRPNLTFSTLTVSNMSPEDSSIYLCGAPSGLGYTFGSGTRLTVV.

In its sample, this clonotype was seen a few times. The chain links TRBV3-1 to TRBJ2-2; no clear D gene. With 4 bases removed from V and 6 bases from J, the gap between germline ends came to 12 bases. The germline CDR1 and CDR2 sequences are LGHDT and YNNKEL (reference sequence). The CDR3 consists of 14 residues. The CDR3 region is CASSLNTVPGELFF. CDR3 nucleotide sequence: TGTGCCAGCAGCCTAAACACAGTCCCCGGGGAGCTGTTTTTT. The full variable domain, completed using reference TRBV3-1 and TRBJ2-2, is DTAVSQTPKYLVTQMGNDKSIKCEQNLGHDTMYWYKQDSKKFLKIMFSYNNKELIINETVPNRFSPKSPDKAHLNLHINSLELGDSAVYFCASSLNTVPGELFFGEGSRLTVL.

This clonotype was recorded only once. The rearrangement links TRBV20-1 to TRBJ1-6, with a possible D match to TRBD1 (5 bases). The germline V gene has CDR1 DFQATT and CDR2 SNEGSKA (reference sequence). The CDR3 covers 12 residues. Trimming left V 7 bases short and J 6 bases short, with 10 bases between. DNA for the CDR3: TGCAGTGTAGGGCAGGGTAATTCACCCCTCCACTTT. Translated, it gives CSVGQGNSPLHF.

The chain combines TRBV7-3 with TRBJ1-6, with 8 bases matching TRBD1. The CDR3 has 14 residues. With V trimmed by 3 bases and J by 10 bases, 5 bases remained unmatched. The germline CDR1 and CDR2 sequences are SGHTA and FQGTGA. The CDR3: CASSLGQVYSPLHF. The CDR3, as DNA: TGTGCCAGCAGCTTGGGACAGGTGTACTCACCCCTCCACTTT.

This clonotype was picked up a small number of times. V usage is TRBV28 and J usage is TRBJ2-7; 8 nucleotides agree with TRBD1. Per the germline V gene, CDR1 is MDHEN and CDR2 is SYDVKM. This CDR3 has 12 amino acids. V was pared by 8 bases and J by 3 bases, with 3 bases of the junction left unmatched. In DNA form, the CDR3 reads TGTGCCAGCGGACAGGGTGTCTACGAGCAGTACTTC. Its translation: CASGQGVYEQYF. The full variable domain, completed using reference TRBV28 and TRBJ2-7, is DVKVTQSSRYLVKRTGEKVFLECVQDMDHENMFWYRQDPGLGLRLIYFSYDVKMKEKGDIPEGYSVSREKKERFSLILESASTNQTSMYLCASGQGVYEQYFGPGTRLTVT.

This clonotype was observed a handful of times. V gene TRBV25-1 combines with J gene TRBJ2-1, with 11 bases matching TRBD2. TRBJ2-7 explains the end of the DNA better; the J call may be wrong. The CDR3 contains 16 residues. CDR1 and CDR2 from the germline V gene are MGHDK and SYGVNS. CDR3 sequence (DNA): TGTGCCAGCAGTGAAACTAGCGGGAGCTCCTACAATGAGCAGTACTTC. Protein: CASSETSGSSYNEQYF.

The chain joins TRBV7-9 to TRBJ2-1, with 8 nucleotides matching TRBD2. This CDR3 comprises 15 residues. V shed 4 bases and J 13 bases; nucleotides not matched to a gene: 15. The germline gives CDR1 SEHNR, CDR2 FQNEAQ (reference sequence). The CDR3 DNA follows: TGTGCCAGCAGCTCAGCGGGAGCTTGGTTCGACGAACAGTTCTTC. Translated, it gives CASSSAGAWFDEQFF. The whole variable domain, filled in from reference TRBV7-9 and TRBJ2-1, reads DTGVSQNPRHKITKRGQNVTFRCDPISEHNRLYWYRQTLGQGPEFLTYFQNEAQLEKSRLLSDRFSAERPKGSFSTLEIQRTEQGDSAMYLCASSSAGAWFDEQFFGPGTRLTVL.

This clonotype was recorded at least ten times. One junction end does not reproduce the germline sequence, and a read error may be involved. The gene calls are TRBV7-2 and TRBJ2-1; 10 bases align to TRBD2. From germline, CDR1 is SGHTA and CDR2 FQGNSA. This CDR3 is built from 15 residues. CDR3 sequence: CASSLAGVTGNEQFF. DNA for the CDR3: TGTGCCAGCAGCCTAGCGGGGGTAACCGGGAATGAGCAGTTCTTC. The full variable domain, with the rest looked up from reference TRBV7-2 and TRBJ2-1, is GAGVSQSPSNKVTEKGKDVELRCDPISGHTALYWYRQSLGQGLEFLIYFQGNSAPDKSGLPSDRFSAERTGGSVSTLTIQRTQQEDSAVYLCASSLAGVTGNEQFFGPGTRLTVL.

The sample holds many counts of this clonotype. The CDR3 spells CASRFSGANVLTF. The CDR3 nucleotides read TGCGCCAGCAGGTTCTCTGGGGCCAACGTCCTGACTTTC. V usage is TRBV5-1 and J usage is TRBJ2-6; D not certain. The V gene lost 5 bases and the J gene lost 0 bases, with 3 bases spanning the gap. This CDR3 is 13 amino acids long. In germline, CDR1 is SGHRS, CDR2 YFSETQ.

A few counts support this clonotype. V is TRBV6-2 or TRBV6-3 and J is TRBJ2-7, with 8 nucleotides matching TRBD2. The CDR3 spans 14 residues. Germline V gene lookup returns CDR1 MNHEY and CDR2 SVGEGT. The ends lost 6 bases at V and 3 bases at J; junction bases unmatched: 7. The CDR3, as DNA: TGTGCCAGCAGGCCGGTCGGGAGGGGCTACGAGCAGTACTTC. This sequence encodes CASRPVGRGYEQYF.

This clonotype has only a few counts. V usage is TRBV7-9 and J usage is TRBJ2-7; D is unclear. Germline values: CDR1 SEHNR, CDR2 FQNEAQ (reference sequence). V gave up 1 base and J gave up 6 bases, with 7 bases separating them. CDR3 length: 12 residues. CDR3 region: CASSLVGTEQYF. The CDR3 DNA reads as TGTGCCAGCAGCTTAGTTGGCACCGAGCAGTACTTC.

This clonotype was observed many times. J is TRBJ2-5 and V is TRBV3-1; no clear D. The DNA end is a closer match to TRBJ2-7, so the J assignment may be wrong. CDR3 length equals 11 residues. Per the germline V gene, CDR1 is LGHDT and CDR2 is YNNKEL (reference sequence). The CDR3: CASSQVHEQYF. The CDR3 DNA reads TGTGCCAGCAGCCAAGTCCACGAGCAGTACTTC.

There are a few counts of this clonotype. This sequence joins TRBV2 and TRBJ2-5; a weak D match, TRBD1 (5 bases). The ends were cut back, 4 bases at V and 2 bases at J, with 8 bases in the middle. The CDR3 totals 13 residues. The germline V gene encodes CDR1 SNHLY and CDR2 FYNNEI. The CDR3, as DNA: TGTGCCAGCAGTGGACAGTTACAAGAGACCCAGTACTTC. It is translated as CASSGQLQETQYF. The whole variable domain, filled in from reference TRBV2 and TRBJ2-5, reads EPEVTQTPSHQVTQMGQEVILRCVPISNHLYFYWYRQILGQKVEFLVSFYNNEISEKSEIFDDQFSVERPDGSNFTLKIRSTKLEDSAMYFCASSGQLQETQYFGPGTRLLVL.

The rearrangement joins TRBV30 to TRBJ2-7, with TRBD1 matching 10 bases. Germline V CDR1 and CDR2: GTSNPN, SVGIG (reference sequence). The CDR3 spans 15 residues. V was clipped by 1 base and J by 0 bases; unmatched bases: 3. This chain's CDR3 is CAWSAGDRGSYEQYF. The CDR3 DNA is TGTGCCTGGAGTGCAGGGGACAGGGGCTCCTACGAGCAGTACTTC.

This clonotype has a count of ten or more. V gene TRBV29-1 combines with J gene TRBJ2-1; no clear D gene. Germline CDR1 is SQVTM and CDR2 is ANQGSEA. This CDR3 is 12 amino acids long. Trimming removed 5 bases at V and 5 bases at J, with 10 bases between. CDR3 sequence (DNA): TGCAGCGTTAGTTTTGGTCACAATGAGCAGTTCTTC. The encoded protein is CSVSFGHNEQFF.

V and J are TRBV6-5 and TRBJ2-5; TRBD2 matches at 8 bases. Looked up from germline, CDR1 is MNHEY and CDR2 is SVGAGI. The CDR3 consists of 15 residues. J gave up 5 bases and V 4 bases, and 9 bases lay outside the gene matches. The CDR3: CASSLAGLGSETQYF. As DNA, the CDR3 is TGTGCCAGCAGTTTAGCGGGACTAGGGAGTGAGACCCAGTACTTC.

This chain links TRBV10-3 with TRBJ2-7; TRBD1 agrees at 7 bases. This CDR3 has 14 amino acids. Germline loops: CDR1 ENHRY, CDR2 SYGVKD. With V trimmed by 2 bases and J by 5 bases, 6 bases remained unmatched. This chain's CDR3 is CAISETDRVNEQYF. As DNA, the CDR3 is TGTGCCATCAGTGAGACCGACAGGGTCAACGAGCAGTACTTC.

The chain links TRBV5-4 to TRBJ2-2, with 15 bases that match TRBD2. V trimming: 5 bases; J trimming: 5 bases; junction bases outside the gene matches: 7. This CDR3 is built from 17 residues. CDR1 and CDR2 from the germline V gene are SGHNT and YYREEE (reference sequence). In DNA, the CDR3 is TGTGCCAGCAGTAGGACTAGCGGGAGGGCGCGGACCGGGGAGCTGTTTTTT. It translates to CASSRTSGRARTGELFF. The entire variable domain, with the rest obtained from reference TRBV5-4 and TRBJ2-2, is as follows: ETGVTQSPTHLIKTRGQQVTLRCSSQSGHNTVSWYQQALGQGPQFIFQYYREEENGRGNFPPRFSGLQFPNYSSELNVNALELDDSALYLCASSRTSGRARTGELFFGEGSRLTVL.

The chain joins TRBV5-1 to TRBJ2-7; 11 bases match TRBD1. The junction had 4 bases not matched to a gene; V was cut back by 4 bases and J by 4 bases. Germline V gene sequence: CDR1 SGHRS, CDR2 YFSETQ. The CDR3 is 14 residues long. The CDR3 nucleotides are TGCGCCAGCAGCGATGGACAGGGGGCTTACGAGCAGTACTTC. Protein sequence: CASSDGQGAYEQYF.

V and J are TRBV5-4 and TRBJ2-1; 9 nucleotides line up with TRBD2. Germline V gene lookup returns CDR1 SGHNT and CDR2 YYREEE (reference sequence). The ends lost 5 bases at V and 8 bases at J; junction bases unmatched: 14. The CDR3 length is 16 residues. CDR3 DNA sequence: TGTGCCAGCAGATCTAGGGGCCTAGCGGGGTTCCATGAGCAGTTCTTC. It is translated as CASRSRGLAGFHEQFF.

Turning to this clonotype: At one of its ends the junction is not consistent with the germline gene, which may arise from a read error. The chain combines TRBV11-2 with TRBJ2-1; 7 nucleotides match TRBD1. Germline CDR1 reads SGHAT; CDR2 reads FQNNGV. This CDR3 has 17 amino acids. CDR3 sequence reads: CARSSSVGTDSYNEQFF. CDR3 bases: TGTGCCCGCAGCTCCTCAGTCGGGACAGACTCCTACAATGAGCAGTTCTTC.

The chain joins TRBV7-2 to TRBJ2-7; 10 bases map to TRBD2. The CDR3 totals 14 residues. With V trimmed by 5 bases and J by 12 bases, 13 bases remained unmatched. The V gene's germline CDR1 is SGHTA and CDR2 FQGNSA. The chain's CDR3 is CASSRQREGGIGYF. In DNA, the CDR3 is TGTGCCAGCAGCCGACAGCGGGAGGGGGGCATCGGGTACTTC.

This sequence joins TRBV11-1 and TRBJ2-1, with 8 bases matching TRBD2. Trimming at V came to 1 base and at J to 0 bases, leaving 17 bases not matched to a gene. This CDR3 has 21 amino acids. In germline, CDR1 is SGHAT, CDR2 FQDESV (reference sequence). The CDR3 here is CASSLGLGPGGGRSSYNEQFF. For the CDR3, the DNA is TGTGCCAGCAGCTTAGGTCTGGGCCCGGGGGGCGGGAGGAGCTCCTACAATGAGCAGTTCTTC. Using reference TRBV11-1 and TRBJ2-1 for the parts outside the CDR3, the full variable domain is EAEVAQSPRYKITEKSQAVAFWCDPISGHATLYWYRQILGQGPELLVQFQDESVVDDSQLPKDRFSAERLKGVDSTLKIQPAELGDSAMYLCASSLGLGPGGGRSSYNEQFFGPGTRLTVL.

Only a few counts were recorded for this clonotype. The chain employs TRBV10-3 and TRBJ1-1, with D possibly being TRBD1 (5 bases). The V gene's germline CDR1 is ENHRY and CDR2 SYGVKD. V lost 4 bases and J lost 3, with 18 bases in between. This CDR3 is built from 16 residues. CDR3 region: CAISGRGGILDTEAFF. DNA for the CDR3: TGTGCCATCAGTGGACGGGGGGGTATCCTGGACACTGAAGCTTTCTTT.

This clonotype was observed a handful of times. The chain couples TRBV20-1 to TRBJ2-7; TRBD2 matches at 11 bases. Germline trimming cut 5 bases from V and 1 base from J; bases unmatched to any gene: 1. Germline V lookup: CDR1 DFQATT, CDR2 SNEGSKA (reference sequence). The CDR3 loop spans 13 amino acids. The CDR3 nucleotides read TGCAGTGCTCCTAGCGGGGGGTCCTACGAGCAGTACTTC. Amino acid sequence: CSAPSGGSYEQYF.

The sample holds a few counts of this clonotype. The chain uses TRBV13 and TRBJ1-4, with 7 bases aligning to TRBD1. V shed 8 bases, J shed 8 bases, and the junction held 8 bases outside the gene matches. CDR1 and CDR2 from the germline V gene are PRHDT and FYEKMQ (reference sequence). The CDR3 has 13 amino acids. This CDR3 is CASRRQGWEKLFF. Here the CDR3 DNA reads TGTGCCAGCCGACGACAGGGATGGGAAAAACTGTTTTTT.

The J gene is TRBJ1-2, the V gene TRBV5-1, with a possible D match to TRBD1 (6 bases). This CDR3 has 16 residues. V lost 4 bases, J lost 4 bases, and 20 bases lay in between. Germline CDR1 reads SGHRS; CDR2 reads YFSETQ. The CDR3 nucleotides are TGCGCCAGCAGCATGGTGTCGGACAGACAATTCTATGGCTACACCTTC. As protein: CASSMVSDRQFYGYTF.

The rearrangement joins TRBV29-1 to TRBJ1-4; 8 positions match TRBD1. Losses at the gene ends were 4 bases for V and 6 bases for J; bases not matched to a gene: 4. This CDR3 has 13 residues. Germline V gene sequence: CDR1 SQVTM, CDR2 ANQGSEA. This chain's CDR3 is CSVVTGGDEKLFF. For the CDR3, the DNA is TGCAGCGTTGTTACAGGGGGGGATGAAAAACTGTTTTTT. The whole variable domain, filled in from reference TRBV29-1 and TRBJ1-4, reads SAVISQKPSRDICQRGTSLTIQCQVDSQVTMMFWYRQQPGQSLTLIATANQGSEATYESGFVIDKFPISRPNLTFSTLTVSNMSPEDSSIYLCSVVTGGDEKLFFGSGTQLSVL.

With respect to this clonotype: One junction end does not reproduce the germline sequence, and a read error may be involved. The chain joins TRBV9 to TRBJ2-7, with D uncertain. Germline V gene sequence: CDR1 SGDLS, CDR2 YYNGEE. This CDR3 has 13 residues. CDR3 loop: CASGGGSPYKQYF. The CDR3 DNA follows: TGTGCCAGCGGCGGCGGATCCCCCTACAAGCAGTACTTC.

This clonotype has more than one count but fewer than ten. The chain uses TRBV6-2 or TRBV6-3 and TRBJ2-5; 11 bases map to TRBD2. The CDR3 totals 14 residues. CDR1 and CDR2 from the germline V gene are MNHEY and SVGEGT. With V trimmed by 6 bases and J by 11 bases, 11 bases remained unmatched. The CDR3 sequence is CASRRLAGLYKQYF. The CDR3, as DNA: TGTGCCAGCAGACGACTAGCGGGGCTCTACAAGCAGTACTTC.